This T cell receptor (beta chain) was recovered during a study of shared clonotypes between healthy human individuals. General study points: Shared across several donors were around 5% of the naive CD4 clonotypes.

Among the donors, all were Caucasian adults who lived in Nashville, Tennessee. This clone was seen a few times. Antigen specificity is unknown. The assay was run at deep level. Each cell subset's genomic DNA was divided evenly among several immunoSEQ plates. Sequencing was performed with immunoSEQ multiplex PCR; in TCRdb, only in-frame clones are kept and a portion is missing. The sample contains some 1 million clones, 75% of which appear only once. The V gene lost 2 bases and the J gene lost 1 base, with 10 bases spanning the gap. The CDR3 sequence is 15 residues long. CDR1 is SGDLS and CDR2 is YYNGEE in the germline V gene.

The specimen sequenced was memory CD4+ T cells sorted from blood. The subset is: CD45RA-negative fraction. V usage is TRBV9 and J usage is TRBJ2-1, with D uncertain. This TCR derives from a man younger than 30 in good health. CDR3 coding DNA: TGTGCCAGCAGCGTGATGGCAGAGTCCTACAATGAGCAGTTCTTC. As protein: CASSVMAESYNEQFF.